A selection of T cell receptor beta chains follows, all from one sample in a study of blood T cell repertoires in COVID-19. Produced via immunoSEQ multiplex PCR; TCRdb's table is partial and in-frame only. Here the sample spans a few hundred thousand clones, around 82% being singletons. The specimen sequenced was peripheral blood. The receptors stem from a man aged 45-65 years with active or convalescent COVID-19. Both conserved end residues are part of each CDR3. The order of the fields is V gene, J gene, D gene, clone size, CDR3 DNA, CDR3 protein. A D gene is named only where the DNA matches it firmly. The size of a clone is reported for some rows only, either as once, few or many, or as a class for expanded clones.

>TRBV7-9|TRBJ1-2|TRBD1|-
TGTGCCAGCAGACTGAACAGGGGGTATGGCTACACCTTC
CASRLNRGYGYTF
>TRBV5-6|TRBJ1-4|-|-
TGTGCCAGCAGTTCTCCCCCGTCTAATGAAAAACTGTTTTTT
CASSSPPSNEKLFF
>TRBV5-1|TRBJ2-7|TRBD2|-
TGCGCCAACAGCCGCGGGACTAGCGGCTACGAGCAGTACTTC
CANSRGTSGYEQYF
>TRBV9|TRBJ2-7|TRBD2|-
TGTGCCAGCAGCGACAGACTACTAGCGGGGGCCTACGAGCAGTACTTC
CASSDRLLAGAYEQYF
>TRBV30|TRBJ2-1|TRBD1|-
TGTGCCTCCAAACAGGGGAGCTCCTACAATGAGCAGTTCTTC
CASKQGSSYNEQFF
>TRBV2|TRBJ2-5|TRBD2|-
TGTGCCAGCAGCACTAGCGGGAGTTATGAGACCCAGTACTTC
CASSTSGSYETQYF
>TRBV18|TRBJ1-5|TRBD1|-
TGTGCCAGCTCACCGGACAGGCATCAGCCCCAGCATTTT
CASSPDRHQPQHF
>TRBV4-2|TRBJ1-2|-|-
TGTGCCAGCAGCCAAGACAGGGGCGCGAACGGCTACACCTTC
CASSQDRGANGYTF
>TRBV5-1|TRBJ1-5|TRBD1|-
TGCGCCAGCAGTACAGGGGGCAATCAGCCCCAGCATTTT
CASSTGGNQPQHF
>TRBV3-1/TRBV3-2|TRBJ1-1|-|-
TGTGCCAGCAGCCCGTTTTATTCGGGTCAGATCACTGAAGCTTTCTTT
CASSPFYSGQITEAFF
>TRBV5-1|TRBJ1-4|TRBD1|-
TGCGCCAGCAGCCCACGGGACAGTCTTAATGAAAAACTGTTTTTT
CASSPRDSLNEKLFF
>TRBV4-1|TRBJ2-5|-|-
TGCGCCAGCAGCCAAGGTATTTTGGAGACCCAGTACTTC
CASSQGILETQYF
>TRBV19|TRBJ2-5|TRBD2|-
TGTGCCAGTAGTATTTTGATGGCGGGGGGACAAGAGACCCAGTACTTC
CASSILMAGGQETQYF
>TRBV19|TRBJ2-3|TRBD1|-
TGTGCCAGTAGTGGCGACAGGGGGCGGACAGATACGCAGTATTTT
CASSGDRGRTDTQYF
>TRBV30|TRBJ2-7|-|-
TGTGCCTGGAGCGGGGGAGCCTACGAGCAGTACTTC
CAWSGGAYEQYF
>TRBV4-1|TRBJ1-5|-|-
TGCGCCAGCAGCCAAGGTGAGGGGGTGAGCAATCAGCCCCAGCATTTT
CASSQGEGVSNQPQHF
>TRBV10-2|TRBJ2-3|-|-
TGCGCCAGCAGGGGACTGACTGGCACAGATACGCAGTATTTT
CASRGLTGTDTQYF
>TRBV7-3|TRBJ2-1|TRBD2|-
TGTGCCAGCAGCGAGGGACTAGCGGGAGCCTACAATGAGCAGTTCTTC
CASSEGLAGAYNEQFF
>TRBV4-1|TRBJ2-2|-|-
TGCGCCAGCAGCCATACGAACACCGGGGAGCTGTTTTTT
CASSHTNTGELFF
>TRBV5-1|TRBJ1-2|-|-
TGCGCCAGCAGCCAAACCTTACAGGCTACCTATGGCTACACCTTC
CASSQTLQATYGYTF
>TRBV29-1|TRBJ2-2|TRBD2|once
TGCAGCGTTGAGGGACTAGCGGGAGGGTCCGGGGAGCTGTTTTTT
CSVEGLAGGSGELFF
>TRBV11-1|TRBJ2-1|TRBD1|-
TGTGCCAGCAGCAGACGTCCACAGGGGGCGCTTGATGAGCAGTTCTTC
CASSRRPQGALDEQFF
>TRBV6-2/TRBV6-3|TRBJ2-7|-|-
TGTGCCAGCAGTTACGGGCCAGAGTACGAGCAGTACTTC
CASSYGPEYEQYF